Below, 23 T cell receptor beta chains from the same sample are listed, as sequenced in a study of blood T cell repertoires in COVID-19. Here immunoSEQ multiplex PCR was the method, and the copy in TCRdb shows in-frame clones only, minus some. The sample lists roughly 110,000 clones, about four fifths occurring once. Sequencing input: peripheral blood. Receptor source: a man between 65 and 80 years old with acute or convalescent COVID-19.

The chain carries TRBV2 and TRBJ1-2; weak D call: TRBD1 (5 bases). This CDR3 comprises 15 residues. V was pared by 2 bases and J by 4 bases, with 14 bases between. CDR1 is SNHLY, CDR2 FYNNEI, per germline. CDR3 nucleotides: TGTGCCAGCAGTGAACTACAGGAACTATTCTATGGCTACACCTTC. It yields the protein CASSELQELFYGYTF.

The rearrangement links TRBV9 to TRBJ2-1, with a possible D match to TRBD2 (5 bases). V lost 0 bases and J lost 9, with 16 bases in between. Germline CDR1 SGDLS, CDR2 YYNGEE. The CDR3 length is 15 residues. CDR3 sequence (DNA): TGTGCCAGCAGCGTAGAGAGGGTTTGGGTTAGTGAGCAGTTCTTC. This encodes CASSVERVWVSEQFF.

The chain has TRBV7-6 and TRBJ2-4; 7 nucleotides match TRBD1. CDR1 and CDR2 (germline): SGHVS, FNYEAQ. The junction had 8 bases not matched to a gene; V was cut back by 5 bases and J by 1 base. The CDR3 runs to 16 residues. The CDR3 DNA sequence: TGTGCCAGCAGCCCCACAGGGGCTCCGGCCAAAAACATTCAGTACTTC. Protein: CASSPTGAPAKNIQYF.

The chain combines TRBV5-1 with TRBJ2-7; unclear D gene. Trimming removed 0 bases from V and 1 base from J, with 11 bases in between. This CDR3 has 15 amino acids. Germline CDR1 and CDR2: SGHRS and YFSETQ. This CDR3 is CASSLAGFGSYEQYF. CDR3 bases: TGCGCCAGCAGCTTGGCCGGGTTTGGGTCCTACGAGCAGTACTTC.

The V gene is TRBV19, the J gene TRBJ1-2; D uncertain. Germline V gives CDR1 LNHDA, CDR2 SQIVND (reference sequence). The germline V and J ends were trimmed by 10 bases and 3 bases, with 9 bases remaining between them. The CDR3 covers 11 residues. CDR3: CATRLDYGYTF. The CDR3 nucleotides are TGTGCCACACGATTAGACTATGGCTACACCTTC.

The rearrangement joins TRBV6-5 to TRBJ1-2; possible D gene TRBD1, 5 bases. CDR1 and CDR2 from the germline V gene are MNHEY and SVGAGI. There are 13 residues in the CDR3. CDR3 nucleotides: TGTGGCTCGAGCGGGGGAGGGAAGTCTGGCTACACCTTC. Translating it yields CGSSGGGKSGYTF.

V is TRBV7-6 and J is TRBJ2-5, with TRBD2 identical over 15 bases. Trimming cost V 3 bases and J 2 bases; bases outside gene matches: 7. Germline loops: CDR1 SGHVS, CDR2 FNYEAQ. This CDR3 region has 18 residues. Here the CDR3 DNA reads TGTGCCAGCAGCTTCCGGGGACTAGCGGGGGGCCTGCAAGAGACCCAGTACTTC. Its protein product is CASSFRGLAGGLQETQYF.

J is TRBJ2-7 and V is TRBV5-6; D is undetermined. CDR3 length: 12 residues. Trimming stripped 2 bases from V and 7 bases from J, with 10 bases between. Germline CDR1 and CDR2: SGHDT and YYEEEE. The CDR3 nucleotides are TGTGCCAGCAGCTTTGGTTTGGCTGAGCAGTACTTC. Encoded protein: CASSFGLAEQYF.

The V call is TRBV6-5, the J call TRBJ1-1, with 7 bases matching TRBD1. CDR1 is MNHEY, CDR2 SVGAGI, per germline. The CDR3 spans 14 residues. J was trimmed by 4 bases and V by 7 bases; bases with no gene match: 9. CDR3 sequence (DNA): TGTGCCAGCACCGAACAGGGGTCAGGCACTGAAGCTTTCTTT. This encodes CASTEQGSGTEAFF.

The table lists this clone with many counts. The rearrangement links TRBV2 to TRBJ1-5; 8 bases fit TRBD1. V shed 7 bases and J 8 bases; nucleotides not matched to a gene: 7. This CDR3 contains 13 residues. Germline CDR1 SNHLY, CDR2 FYNNEI. CDR3 sequence: CASTGGAGKPQHF. In DNA form, the CDR3 reads TGTGCCAGCACAGGGGGCGCAGGAAAGCCCCAGCATTTT.

The genes are TRBV6-5 and TRBJ2-5; the match to TRBD2 covers 13 bases. The V and J ends lost 6 bases and 5 bases, in that order; junction bases with no gene match: 3. The CDR3 length is 14 residues. Germline loops: CDR1 MNHEY, CDR2 SVGAGI. CDR3 residues: CASRTSGRWETQYF. Written as DNA, the CDR3 is TGTGCCAGCAGGACTAGCGGGAGGTGGGAGACCCAGTACTTC.

The chain has TRBV4-3 and TRBJ2-3, with 9 bases fitting TRBD2. CDR3 length: 17 residues. Per germline, CDR1 LGHNA and CDR2 YSLEER. Trimming removed 2 bases from V and 4 bases from J; junction bases left unmatched: 10. This CDR3 is CASSQLSGGTNPDTQYF. DNA of the CDR3: TGCGCCAGCAGCCAACTTAGCGGGGGCACAAACCCAGATACGCAGTATTTT.

The chain recombines TRBV5-1 with TRBJ2-2; TRBD1 aligns across 8 bases. V gave up 3 bases and J gave up 7 bases; unmatched junction bases: 5. The CDR3 runs 14 residues. Germline V gene data show CDR1 as SGHRS and CDR2 as YFSETQ. CDR3 sequence: CASSYQGADGELFF. The CDR3 DNA sequence: TGCGCCAGCAGCTACCAGGGGGCGGACGGGGAGCTGTTTTTT.

Only a few counts were recorded for this clone. The J gene is TRBJ2-7, the V gene TRBV20-1; D possibly corresponds to TRBD2 (5 bases). This CDR3 is 16 amino acids long. V lost 3 bases and J lost 0, with 18 bases in between. CDR1 and CDR2 (germline): DFQATT, SNEGSKA (reference sequence). The CDR3 region is CSASSVPGRSSYEQYF. CDR3 DNA: TGCAGTGCTAGTTCAGTGCCGGGAAGGAGCTCCTACGAGCAGTACTTC.

Here the CDR3 reads CASSGGGARDTQYF. Written as DNA, the CDR3 is TGTGCCAGCAGCGGCGGCGGGGCTCGGGATACGCAGTATTTT. This sequence joins TRBV2 and TRBJ2-3, with a tentative D call TRBD2 (6 bases). The V end lost 6 bases, the J end lost 6 bases, and 16 bases lay between the germline ends. CDR3 length: 14 residues. The germline CDR1 and CDR2 sequences are SNHLY and FYNNEI.

This rearrangement joins TRBV6-5 to TRBJ1-3; TRBD1 might be the D (6 bases). Germline V gene sequence: CDR1 MNHEY, CDR2 SVGAGI. This CDR3 has 13 amino acids. Trimming removed 2 bases at V and 4 bases at J, with 6 bases between. Here the CDR3 DNA reads TGTGCCAGCAGTTACGACAGGGGAAACACCATATATTTT. This codes for CASSYDRGNTIYF.

This rearrangement joins TRBV7-9 to TRBJ1-1; 8 bases fit TRBD1. In germline, CDR1 is SEHNR, CDR2 FQNEAQ (reference sequence). The CDR3 contains 15 residues. The V segment lost 3 bases and the J segment 4 bases; nucleotides outside the gene matches: 7. CDR3 residues: CASSFPAGGPTEAFF. CDR3 DNA sequence: TGTGCCAGCAGCTTCCCGGCAGGGGGCCCCACTGAAGCTTTCTTT.

This clone was detected once. This chain joins TRBV5-1 and TRBJ2-1, with a possible D match to TRBD1 (6 bases). CDR1 is SGHRS and CDR2 is YFSETQ in the germline V gene. V gave up 5 bases and J gave up 0 bases, with 12 bases separating them. The CDR3 is 15 residues long. CDR3 residues: CASSRTGSSYNEQFF. The CDR3 DNA sequence: TGCGCCAGCAGTCGAACAGGGAGCTCCTACAATGAGCAGTTCTTC.

J is TRBJ2-3 and V is TRBV18; tentative D call: TRBD2 (6 bases). CDR3 length: 16 residues. CDR1 KGHSH and CDR2 LQKENI come from the germline V gene. V was pared by 3 bases and J by 0 bases, with 13 bases between. The CDR3 DNA follows: TGTGCCAGCTCACCCGGCCTGCGGGGTAGCACAGATACGCAGTATTTT. The encoded protein is CASSPGLRGSTDTQYF.

J is TRBJ1-6 and V is TRBV7-3, with a possible D match to TRBD1 (6 bases). This CDR3 is built from 14 residues. Germline CDR1 and CDR2: SGHTA and FQGTGA. V was trimmed by 1 base and J by 5 bases, leaving 6 bases between them. CDR3 residues: CASSLRTDNSPLHF. Here the CDR3 DNA reads TGTGCCAGCAGCTTAAGGACAGATAATTCACCCCTCCACTTT. Filled out from reference TRBV7-3 and TRBJ1-6, the complete variable domain reads GAGVSQTPSNKVTEKGKYVELRCDPISGHTALYWYRQSLGQGPEFLIYFQGTGAADDSGLPNDRFFAVRPEGSVSTLKIQRTERGDSAVYLCASSLRTDNSPLHFGNGTRLTVT.

The chain uses TRBV18 and TRBJ2-3; D remains ambiguous. V lost 4 bases and J lost 0, with 8 bases in between. This CDR3 contains 14 residues. CDR1 and CDR2 from the germline V gene are KGHSH and LQKENI. In nucleotides, the CDR3 is TGTGCCAGCTCACGGCAGGCGAGCACAGATACGCAGTATTTT. It encodes CASSRQASTDTQYF.

The chain is built from TRBV3-1 (or the pseudogene TRBV3-2) and TRBJ1-2, with TRBD1 identical over 10 bases. Looked up from germline, CDR1 is LGHDT and CDR2 is YNNKEL (reference sequence). V shed 2 bases and J 4 bases; nucleotides not matched to a gene: 4. The CDR3 sequence is 15 residues long. The DNA of the CDR3 is TGTGCCAGCAGCCAAATCGACAGGGGGCCCTATGGCTACACCTTC. This sequence encodes CASSQIDRGPYGYTF.

This chain joins TRBV5-1 and TRBJ2-4; 8 bases line up with TRBD1. V lost 4 bases and J lost 0; bases outside the gene matches: 12. The CDR3 sequence is 18 residues long. Germline values: CDR1 SGHRS, CDR2 YFSETQ. The CDR3 DNA is TGCGCCAGCAGCCTCGAGACAGGGGAACTTCTAGCCAAAAACATTCAGTACTTC. Amino acid sequence: CASSLETGELLAKNIQYF.